This T cell receptor beta chain was sequenced for a study of T cell changes during pregnancy in multiple sclerosis. The table came from immunoSEQ multiplex PCR; TCRdb's copy has only in-frame clones and leaves some out. The table has roughly 73,000 clones, around 94% seen once. V lost 1 base to trimming and J lost 8 bases, with 14 bases between them. Germline assignment: CDR1 SGHTA and CDR2 FQGNSA. The CDR3 has 14 amino acids. The chain uses TRBV7-2 and TRBJ1-2; D gene ambiguous. The sequence was obtained from a female donor in good health, enrolled as a control in a pregnancy study. Here the sequenced sample was peripheral blood, taken in the second trimester of pregnancy. The CDR3 DNA sequence: TGTGCCAGCAGCTTAGTCGACCGACTGAAGGGCTACACCTTC. Its translation is CASSLVDRLKGYTF.